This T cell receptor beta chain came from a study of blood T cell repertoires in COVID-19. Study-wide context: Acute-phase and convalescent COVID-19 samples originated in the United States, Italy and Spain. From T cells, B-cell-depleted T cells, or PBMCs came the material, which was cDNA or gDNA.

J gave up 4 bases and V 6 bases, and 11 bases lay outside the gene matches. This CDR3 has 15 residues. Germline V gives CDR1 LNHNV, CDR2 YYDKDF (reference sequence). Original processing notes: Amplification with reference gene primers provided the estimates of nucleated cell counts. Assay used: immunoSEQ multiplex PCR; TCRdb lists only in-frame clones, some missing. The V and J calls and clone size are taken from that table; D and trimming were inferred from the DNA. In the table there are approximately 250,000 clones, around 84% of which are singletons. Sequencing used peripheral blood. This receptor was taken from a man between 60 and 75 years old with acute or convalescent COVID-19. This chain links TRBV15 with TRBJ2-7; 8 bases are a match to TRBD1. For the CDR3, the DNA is TGTGCCACCAGATTCGGGGGACAGGCAGGGTACGAGCAGTACTTC. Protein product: CATRFGGQAGYEQYF.